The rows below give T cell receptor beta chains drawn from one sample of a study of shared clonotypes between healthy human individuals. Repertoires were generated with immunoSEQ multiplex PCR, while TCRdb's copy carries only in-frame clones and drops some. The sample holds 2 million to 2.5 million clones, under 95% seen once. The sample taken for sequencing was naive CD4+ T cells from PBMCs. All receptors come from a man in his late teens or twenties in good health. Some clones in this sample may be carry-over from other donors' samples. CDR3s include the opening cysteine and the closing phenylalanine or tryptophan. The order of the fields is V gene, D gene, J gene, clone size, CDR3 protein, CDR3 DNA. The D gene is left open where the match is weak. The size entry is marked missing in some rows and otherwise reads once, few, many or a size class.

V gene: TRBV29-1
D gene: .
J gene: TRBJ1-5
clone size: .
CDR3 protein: CSVLVHLDQPQHF
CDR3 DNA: TGCAGCGTTCTTGTCCATCTAGATCAGCCCCAGCATTTT

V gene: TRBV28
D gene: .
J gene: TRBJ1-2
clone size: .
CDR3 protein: CASSAPGRFYGYTF
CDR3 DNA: TGTGCCAGCAGCGCCCCGGGACGGTTCTATGGCTACACCTTC

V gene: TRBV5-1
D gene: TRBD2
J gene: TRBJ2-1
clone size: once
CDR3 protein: CASNGGFTSGTNEQFF
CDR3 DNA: TGCGCCAGCAATGGAGGTTTTACTAGCGGGACCAATGAGCAGTTCTTC

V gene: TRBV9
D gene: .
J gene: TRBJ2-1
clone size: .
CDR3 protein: CASSGGGDGRGNYNEQFF
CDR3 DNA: TGTGCCAGCAGCGGAGGTGGTGACGGGCGGGGAAACTACAATGAGCAGTTCTTC

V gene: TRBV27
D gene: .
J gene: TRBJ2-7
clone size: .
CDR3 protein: CASSLIYAPSEQYF
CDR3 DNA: TGTGCCAGCAGTTTAATATATGCCCCCTCCGAGCAGTACTTC

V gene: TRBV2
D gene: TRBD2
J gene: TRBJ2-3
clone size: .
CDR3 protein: CAGASGVGSDTQYF
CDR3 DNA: TGTGCCGGGGCTAGCGGAGTGGGCTCAGATACGCAGTATTTT

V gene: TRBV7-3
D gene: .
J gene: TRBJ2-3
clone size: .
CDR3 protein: CASSLRPGSDTQYF
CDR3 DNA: TGTGCCAGCAGCTTACGGCCGGGGAGTGATACGCAGTATTTT

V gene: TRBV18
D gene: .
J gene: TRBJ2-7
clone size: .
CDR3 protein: CASSPNGANLGDEQYF
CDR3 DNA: TGTGCCAGCTCACCCAACGGGGCGAATTTGGGGGACGAGCAGTACTTC

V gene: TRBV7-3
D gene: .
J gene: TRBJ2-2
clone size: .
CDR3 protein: CASSPQGLHTGELFF
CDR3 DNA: TGTGCCAGCAGCCCCCAGGGGTTACACACCGGGGAGCTGTTTTTT

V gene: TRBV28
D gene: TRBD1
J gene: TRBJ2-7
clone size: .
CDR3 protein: CASFGQGVAVEQYF
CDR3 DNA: TGTGCCAGTTTTGGACAGGGCGTAGCTGTCGAGCAGTACTTC